The source of this TCR beta chain is a study of CD8 T cells in Susac syndrome. On the study more broadly: Treatment status at blood draw for the Susac syndrome patients was therapy-naive, corticosteroids, or intravenous immunoglobulin alone.

Note on this clonotype: Its antigen is not identified.

Reverse transcription of about 0.45 to 1 ug RNA was carried out with random hexamers. TCRdb processed the immunoSEQ multiplex PCR reads anew with MiXCR; each CDR3 protein has one entry. The table has 71,000 or so distinct CDR3 sequences, 93% seen once. Findings and limits, study-wide: When the CD4+ T cell repertoires of patients with Susac syndrome were examined, they did not show any clonal expansion.

Specimen: CD4+ T cells from PBMCs. This TCR came from a human donor with Susac syndrome.

The CDR3, as DNA: TGTGCCACCGGGAGGTTCGACGAGCAGTACTTC. As protein: CATGRFDEQYF. The J gene is TRBJ2-7, the V gene TRBV6-2 or TRBV6-3; 7 bases fit TRBD2. The CDR3 totals 11 residues. Losses at the gene ends were 10 bases for V and 5 bases for J; bases not matched to a gene: 5. The germline V gene has CDR1 MNHEY and CDR2 SVGEGT.